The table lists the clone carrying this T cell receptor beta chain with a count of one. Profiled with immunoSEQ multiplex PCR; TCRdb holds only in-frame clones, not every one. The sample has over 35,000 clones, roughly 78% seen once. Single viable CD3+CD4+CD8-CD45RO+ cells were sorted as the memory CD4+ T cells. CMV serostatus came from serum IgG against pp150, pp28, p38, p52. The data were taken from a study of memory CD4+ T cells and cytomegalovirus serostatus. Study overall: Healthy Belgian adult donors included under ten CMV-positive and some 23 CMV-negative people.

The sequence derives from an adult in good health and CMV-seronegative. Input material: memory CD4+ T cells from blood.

CDR3 bases: TGCGCCAGCAGCTTGGCCGGCGTAGGCACAGATACGCAGTATTTT. Protein sequence: CASSLAGVGTDTQYF. V gene TRBV5-1 combines with J gene TRBJ2-3; D unclear. CDR3 length: 15 amino acids. Germline CDR1 and CDR2: SGHRS and YFSETQ. The V gene lost 0 bases and the J gene lost 1 base, with 9 bases spanning the gap.